The source of this T cell receptor (beta chain) is a study of beta chain features in type 1 diabetes. Notes on the study in general: Patients with Type 1 diabetes showed moderately but significantly shorter TCRB CDR3s in all four CD4+ subsets. The study left unresolved whether HLA type influences TCRB rearrangement. The study notes PCR might favor shorter templates equally in patients and controls.

Expressed TCRB transcripts got sequenced, as all isolated RNA was reverse transcribed. Sequenced by immunoSEQ multiplex PCR; TCRdb stores in-frame clones only, minus some. The sample includes hundreds of thousands of clones, over 11% of them seen just once. The CDR3 length is 15 residues. The V gene's germline CDR1 is GTSNPN and CDR2 SVGIG (reference sequence). Trimming stripped 0 bases from V and 9 bases from J, with 18 bases between. This clone occurred a few times. Its target is not known. Specimen: naive CD4+ T cells from blood. The sequence derives from a man between 18 and 29 years old with type 1 diabetes. The V call is TRBV30, the J call TRBJ2-1; a possible D gene is TRBD1 (6 bases). The CDR3 here is CAWSVIRGGATEQFF. The CDR3 coding sequence is TGTGCCTGGAGTGTGATCAGGGGTGGGGCGACTGAGCAGTTCTTC.